The source of this T cell receptor beta chain is a study of graft-versus-host responses after intestinal transplantation. Turning to the study itself: Anti-thymocyte globulin served as induction for all recipients, who then took tacrolimus and steroids for about 3 years.

The repertoire was sequenced with immunoSEQ multiplex PCR; TCRdb's copy has only in-frame clones and lacks some. The sample lists tens of thousands of clones, roughly 95% occurring once. This clone was counted between two and nine times. The antigen remains unidentified. General study results and limits: Declines in HvG clones occurring early post-transplant were associated with peak circulating GvH clone levels. Allografts of one patient group, those with graft-donor T cell macrochimerism, had high graft-versus-host to host-versus-graft clonal ratios. Recipient bone marrow held GvH clones, some seen earlier in ileum or blood.

V lost 1 base and J lost 4; bases outside the gene matches: 16. The CDR3 covers 19 residues. Germline V gene lookup returns CDR1 SGHDT and CDR2 YYEEEE. The sequencing here drew on unstimulated CD8+ T cells sorted from spleen or lymph node cells, taken before transplant. The V gene is TRBV5-6, the J gene TRBJ2-7, with 11 bases aligning to TRBD2. The receptor was isolated from a human donor who was the organ donor for an intestinal transplant. The CDR3 loop is CASSLRGRISGGDSYEQYF. CDR3 DNA sequence: TGTGCCAGCAGCTTGCGTGGCAGAATTAGCGGGGGGGATTCGTACGAGCAGTACTTC.